This TCR beta chain was identified in a study of identical twins. Whole-study findings and limits: Conclusions came from cross-sectional statistical analysis, not from following the same donors. For out-of-frame alpha sequences shared by twins, low generation probability was in excess. Twins' excess sharing was less marked for out-of-frame beta sequences.

The CDR3 has 13 amino acids. Unmatched junction bases numbered 7, after V lost 4 bases and J lost 8 bases. TCRdb processed the 5' RACE reads anew with MiXCR; each CDR3 protein has one entry. The table lists approximately 690,000 distinct CDR3 sequences, 5.5% to 6.5% of them singletons, with roughly 1.8% in the top ten. This clonotype was detected many times. No antigen is known for it. Sequenced sample: naive T cells sorted from blood. The receptor comes from a man aged 18 to 30 in good health. This sequence joins TRBV12-3 or TRBV12-4 and TRBJ1-2; 7 bases map to TRBD1. CDR3 nucleotide sequence: TGTGCCAGCAGTTACACACAGGGGAACGGCTACACCTTC. Encoded protein: CASSYTQGNGYTF.